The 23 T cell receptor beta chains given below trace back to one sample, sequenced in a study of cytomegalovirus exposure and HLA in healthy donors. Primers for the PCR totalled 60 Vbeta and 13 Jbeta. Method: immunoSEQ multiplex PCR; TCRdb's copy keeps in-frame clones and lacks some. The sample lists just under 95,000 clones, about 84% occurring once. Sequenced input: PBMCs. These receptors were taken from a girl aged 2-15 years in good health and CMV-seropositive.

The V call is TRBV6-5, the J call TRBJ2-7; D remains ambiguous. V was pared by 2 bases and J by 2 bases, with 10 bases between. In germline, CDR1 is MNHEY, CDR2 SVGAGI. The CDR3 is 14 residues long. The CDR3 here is CASSYVAGTYEQYF. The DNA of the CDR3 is TGTGCCAGCAGTTACGTCGCAGGTACCTACGAGCAGTACTTC.

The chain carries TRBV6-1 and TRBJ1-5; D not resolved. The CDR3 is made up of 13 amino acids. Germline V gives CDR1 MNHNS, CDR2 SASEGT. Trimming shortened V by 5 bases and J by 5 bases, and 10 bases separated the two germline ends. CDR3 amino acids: CASSPIPDQPQHF. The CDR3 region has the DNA TGTGCCAGCAGTCCAATTCCGGATCAGCCCCAGCATTTT.

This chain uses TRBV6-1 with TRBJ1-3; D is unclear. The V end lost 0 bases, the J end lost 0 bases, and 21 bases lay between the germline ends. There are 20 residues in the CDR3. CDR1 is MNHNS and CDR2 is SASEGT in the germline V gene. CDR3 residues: CASSEAVIGSRAGSGNTIYF. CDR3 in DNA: TGTGCCAGCAGTGAAGCGGTCATCGGGTCAAGGGCGGGCTCTGGAAACACCATATATTTT.

This chain's CDR3 is CASSLDPSGSTDTQYF. CDR3 coding DNA: TGTGCCAGCAGTTTAGACCCTAGTGGCTCCACAGATACGCAGTATTTT. V and J are TRBV28 and TRBJ2-3, with D unclear. V shed 2 bases and J shed 2 bases, with 14 bases lying between them. The CDR3 consists of 16 residues. The germline V gene has CDR1 MDHEN and CDR2 SYDVKM.

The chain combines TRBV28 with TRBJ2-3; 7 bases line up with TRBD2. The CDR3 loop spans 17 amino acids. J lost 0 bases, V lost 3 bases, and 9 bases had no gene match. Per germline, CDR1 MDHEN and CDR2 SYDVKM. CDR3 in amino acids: CASSFRASGTSTDTQYF. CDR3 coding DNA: TGTGCCAGCAGTTTTAGGGCTAGCGGTACTAGCACAGATACGCAGTATTTT.

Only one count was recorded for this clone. The CDR3 DNA reads TGTGCCAGCAGCTTAGAAAGAGGGCGAGAAGCTTTCTTT. This sequence encodes CASSLERGREAFF. The J gene is TRBJ1-1, the V gene TRBV11-2; D gene ambiguous. The germline V and J ends were trimmed by 0 bases and 8 bases, with 10 bases remaining between them. The CDR3 totals 13 residues. Germline CDR1 SGHAT, CDR2 FQNNGV.

CDR3 residues: CASSFFERSNGELFF. The CDR3 region has the DNA TGTGCCAGCAGCTTCTTCGAGAGGTCCAACGGGGAGCTGTTTTTT. The gene calls are TRBV7-9 and TRBJ2-2; D is undetermined. This CDR3 is 15 amino acids long. Germline CDR1 reads SEHNR; CDR2 reads FQNEAQ (reference sequence). Trimming left V 3 bases short and J 7 bases short, with 15 bases between.

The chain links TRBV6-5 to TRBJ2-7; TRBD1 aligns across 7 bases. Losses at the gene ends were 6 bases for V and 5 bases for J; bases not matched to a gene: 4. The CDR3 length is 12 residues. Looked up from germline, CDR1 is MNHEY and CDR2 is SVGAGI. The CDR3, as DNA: TGTGCCAGCAGAGGGGGCTACCACGAGCAGTACTTC. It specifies CASRGGYHEQYF.

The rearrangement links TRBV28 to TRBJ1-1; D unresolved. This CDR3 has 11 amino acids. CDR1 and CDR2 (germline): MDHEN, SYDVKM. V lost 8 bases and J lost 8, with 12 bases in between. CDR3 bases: TGTGCCAGCCAAGGAGATAGGGAAGCTTTCTTT. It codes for CASQGDREAFF.

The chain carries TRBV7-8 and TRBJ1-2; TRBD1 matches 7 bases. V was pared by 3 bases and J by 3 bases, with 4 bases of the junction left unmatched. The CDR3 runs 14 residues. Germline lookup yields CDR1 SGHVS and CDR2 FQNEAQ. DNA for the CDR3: TGTGCCAGCAGCTTCAGGCAGGGGGACTATGGCTACACCTTC. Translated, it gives CASSFRQGDYGYTF.

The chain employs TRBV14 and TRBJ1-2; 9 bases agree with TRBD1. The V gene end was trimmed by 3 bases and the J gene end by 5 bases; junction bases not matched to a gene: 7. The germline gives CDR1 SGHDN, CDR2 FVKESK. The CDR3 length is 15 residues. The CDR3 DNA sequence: TGTGCCAGCAGCCAGGCTGCGACAGGGGGGTATGGCTACACCTTC. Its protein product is CASSQAATGGYGYTF.

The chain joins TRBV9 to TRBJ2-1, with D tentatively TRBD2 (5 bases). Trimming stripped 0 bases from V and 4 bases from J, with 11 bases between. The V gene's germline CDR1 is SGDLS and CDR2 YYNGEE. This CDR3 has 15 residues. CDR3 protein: CASSVVANRYNEQFF. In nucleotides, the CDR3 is TGTGCCAGCAGCGTAGTAGCGAATAGATACAATGAGCAGTTCTTC. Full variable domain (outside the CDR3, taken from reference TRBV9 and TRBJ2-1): DSGVTQTPKHLITATGQRVTLRCSPRSGDLSVYWYQQSLDQGLQFLIQYYNGEERAKGNILERFSAQQFPDLHSELNLSSLELGDSALYFCASSVVANRYNEQFFGPGTRLTVL.

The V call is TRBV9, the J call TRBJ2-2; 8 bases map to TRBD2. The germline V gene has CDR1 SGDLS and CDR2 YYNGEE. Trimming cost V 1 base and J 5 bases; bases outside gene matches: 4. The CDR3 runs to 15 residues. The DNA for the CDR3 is TGTGCCAGCAGCGTACGGGAGGGCCGAACCGGGGAGCTGTTTTTT. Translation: CASSVREGRTGELFF. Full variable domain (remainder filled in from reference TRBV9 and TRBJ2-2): DSGVTQTPKHLITATGQRVTLRCSPRSGDLSVYWYQQSLDQGLQFLIQYYNGEERAKGNILERFSAQQFPDLHSELNLSSLELGDSALYFCASSVREGRTGELFFGEGSRLTVL.

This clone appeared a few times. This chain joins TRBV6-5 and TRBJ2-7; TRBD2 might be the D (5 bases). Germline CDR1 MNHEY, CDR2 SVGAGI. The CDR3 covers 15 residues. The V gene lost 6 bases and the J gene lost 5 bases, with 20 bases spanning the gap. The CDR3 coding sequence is TGTGCCAGCAGGGGCGGGTCCTCGGATATGAACGAGCAGTACTTC. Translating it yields CASRGGSSDMNEQYF.

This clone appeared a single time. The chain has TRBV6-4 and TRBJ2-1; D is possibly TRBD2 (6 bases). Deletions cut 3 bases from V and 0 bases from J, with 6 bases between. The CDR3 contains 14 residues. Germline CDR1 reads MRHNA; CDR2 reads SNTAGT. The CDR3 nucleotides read TGTGCCAGCAGTGAGCGGGGCTCCTACAATGAGCAGTTCTTC. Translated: CASSERGSYNEQFF.

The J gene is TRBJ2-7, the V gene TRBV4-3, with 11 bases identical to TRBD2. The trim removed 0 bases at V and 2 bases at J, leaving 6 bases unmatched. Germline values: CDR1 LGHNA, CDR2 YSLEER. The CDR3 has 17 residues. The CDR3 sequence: CASSQDQGTSGTYEQYF. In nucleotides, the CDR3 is TGCGCCAGCAGCCAAGATCAGGGGACTAGCGGAACCTACGAGCAGTACTTC.

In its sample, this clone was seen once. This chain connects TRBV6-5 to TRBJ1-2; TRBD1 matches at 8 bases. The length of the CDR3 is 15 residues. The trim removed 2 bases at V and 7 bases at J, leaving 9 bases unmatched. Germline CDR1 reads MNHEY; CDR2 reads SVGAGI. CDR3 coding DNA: TGTGCCAGCAGTTACGTGACAGGGGCCCAGGGTGGCTACACCTTC. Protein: CASSYVTGAQGGYTF.

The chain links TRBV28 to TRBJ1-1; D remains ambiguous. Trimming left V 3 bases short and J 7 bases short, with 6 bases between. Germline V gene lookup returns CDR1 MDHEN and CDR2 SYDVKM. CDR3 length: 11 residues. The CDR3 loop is CASSFLSEAFF. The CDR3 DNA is TGTGCCAGCAGTTTTTTGAGTGAAGCTTTCTTT.

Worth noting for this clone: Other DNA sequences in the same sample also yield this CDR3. The CDR3 sequence is CASSLSGGDTEAFF. The CDR3 nucleotides are TGCGCCAGCAGCTTGTCCGGAGGGGACACTGAAGCTTTCTTT. The V and J genes are TRBV5-1 and TRBJ1-1, with TRBD1 as a possible D gene (5 bases). The germline CDR1 and CDR2 sequences are SGHRS and YFSETQ. V was shortened by 1 base and J by 3 bases, with 10 bases between the two germline ends. This CDR3 region has 14 residues. The full variable domain, in which reference TRBV5-1 and TRBJ1-1 provide the parts outside the CDR3, is KAGVTQTPRYLIKTRGQQVTLSCSPISGHRSVSWYQQTPGQGLQFLFEYFSETQRNKGNFPGRFSGRQFSNSRSEMNVSTLELGDSALYLCASSLSGGDTEAFFGQGTRLTVV.

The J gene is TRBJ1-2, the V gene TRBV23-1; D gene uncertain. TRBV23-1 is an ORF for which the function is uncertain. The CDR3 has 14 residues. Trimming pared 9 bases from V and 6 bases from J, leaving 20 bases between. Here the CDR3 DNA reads TGCGCCAGGCCGGGTTGTGGGAGTAGAAATGGCTACACCTTC. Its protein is CARPGCGSRNGYTF.

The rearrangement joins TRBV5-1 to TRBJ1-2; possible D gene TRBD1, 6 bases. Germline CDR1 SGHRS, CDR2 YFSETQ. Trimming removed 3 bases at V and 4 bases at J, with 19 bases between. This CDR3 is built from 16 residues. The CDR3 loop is CASSSGEGRGSYGYTF. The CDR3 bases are TGCGCCAGCAGCTCCGGGGAAGGCAGGGGCTCCTATGGCTACACCTTC.

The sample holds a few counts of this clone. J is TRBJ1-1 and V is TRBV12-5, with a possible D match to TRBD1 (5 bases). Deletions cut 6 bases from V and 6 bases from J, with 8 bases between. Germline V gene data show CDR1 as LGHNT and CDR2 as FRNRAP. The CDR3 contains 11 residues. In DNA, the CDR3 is TGTGCTAGTGGCTGGGACTCTGAAGCTTTCTTT. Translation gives CASGWDSEAFF.

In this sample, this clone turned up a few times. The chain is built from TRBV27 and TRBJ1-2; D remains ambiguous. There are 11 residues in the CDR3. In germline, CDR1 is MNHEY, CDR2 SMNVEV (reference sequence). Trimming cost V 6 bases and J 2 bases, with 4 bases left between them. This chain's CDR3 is CASRSNYGYTF. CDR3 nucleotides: TGTGCCAGCAGGTCGAACTATGGCTACACCTTC.